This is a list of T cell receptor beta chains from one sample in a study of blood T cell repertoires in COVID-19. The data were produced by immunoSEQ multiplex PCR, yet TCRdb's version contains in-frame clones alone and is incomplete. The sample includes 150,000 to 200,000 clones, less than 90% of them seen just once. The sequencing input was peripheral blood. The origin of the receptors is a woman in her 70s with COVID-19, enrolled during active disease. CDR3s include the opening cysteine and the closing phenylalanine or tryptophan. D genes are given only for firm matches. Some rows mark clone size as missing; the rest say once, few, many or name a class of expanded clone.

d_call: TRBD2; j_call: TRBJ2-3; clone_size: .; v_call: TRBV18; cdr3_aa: CASSREGGTDTQYF; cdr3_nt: TGTGCCAGCTCACGGGAGGGTGGCACAGATACGCAGTATTTT
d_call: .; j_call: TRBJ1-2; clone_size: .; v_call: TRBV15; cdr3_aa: CATSRVQGYGYTF; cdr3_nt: TGTGCCACCAGCAGGGTACAGGGTTATGGCTACACCTTC
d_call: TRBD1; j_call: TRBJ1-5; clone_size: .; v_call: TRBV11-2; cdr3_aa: CASSFSGQSNQPQHF; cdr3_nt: TGTGCCAGCAGCTTCTCGGGACAGAGCAATCAGCCCCAGCATTTT
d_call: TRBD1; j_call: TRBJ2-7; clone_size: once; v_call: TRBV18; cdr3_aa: CASSPETGESYEQYF; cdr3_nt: TGTGCCAGCTCACCCGAGACAGGGGAGAGCTACGAGCAGTACTTC
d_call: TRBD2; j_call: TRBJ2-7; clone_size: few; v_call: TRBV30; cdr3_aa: CAWMMTSGPSYEQYF; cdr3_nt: TGTGCCTGGATGATGACTAGCGGGCCTTCCTACGAGCAGTACTTC
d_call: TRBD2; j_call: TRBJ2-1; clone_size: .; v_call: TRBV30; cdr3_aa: CAWSVASGAHEQFF; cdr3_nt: TGTGCCTGGAGTGTGGCTAGCGGGGCCCATGAGCAGTTCTTC
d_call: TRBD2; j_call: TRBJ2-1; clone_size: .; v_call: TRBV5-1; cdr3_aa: CASSPDTSGRGNEQFF; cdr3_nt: TGCGCCAGCAGCCCGGATACTAGCGGGAGAGGGAATGAGCAGTTCTTC
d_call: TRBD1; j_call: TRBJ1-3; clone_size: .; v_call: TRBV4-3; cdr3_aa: CASSPGTGRNTIYF; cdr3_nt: TGCGCCAGCAGCCCTGGGACAGGCCGAAACACCATATATTTT
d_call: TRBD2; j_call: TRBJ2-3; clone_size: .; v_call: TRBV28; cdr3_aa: CASSYALAGGRGFSTDTQYF; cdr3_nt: TGTGCCAGCAGTTACGCCCTAGCGGGAGGGCGAGGTTTCAGCACAGATACGCAGTATTTT
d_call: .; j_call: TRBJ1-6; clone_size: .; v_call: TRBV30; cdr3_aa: CAWSKGKGNSPLHF; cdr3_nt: TGTGCCTGGAGTAAGGGGAAAGGGAATTCACCCCTCCACTTT
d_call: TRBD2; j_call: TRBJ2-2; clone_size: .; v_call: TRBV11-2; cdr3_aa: CASSLGLAQHTGELFF; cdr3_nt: TGTGCCAGCAGCCTAGGACTAGCGCAACACACCGGGGAGCTGTTTTTT
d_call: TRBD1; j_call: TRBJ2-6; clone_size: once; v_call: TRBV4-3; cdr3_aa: CASSQLPGQGAASSRANVLTF; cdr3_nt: TGCGCCAGCAGCCAACTTCCTGGACAGGGGGCGGCGAGCTCGAGGGCCAACGTCCTGACTTTC
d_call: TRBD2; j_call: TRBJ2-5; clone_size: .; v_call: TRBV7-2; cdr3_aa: CASSLRAGGVETQYF; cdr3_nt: TGTGCCAGCAGCTTGAGGGCGGGGGGGGTAGAGACCCAGTACTTC
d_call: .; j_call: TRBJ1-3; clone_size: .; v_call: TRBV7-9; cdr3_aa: CASSHTTHQGKSAGNTIYF; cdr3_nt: TGTGCCAGCAGCCATACGACTCACCAGGGGAAAAGCGCTGGAAACACCATATATTTT
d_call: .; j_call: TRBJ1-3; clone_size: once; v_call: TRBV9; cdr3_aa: CASSVVDSAQYSGNTIYF; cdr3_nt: TGTGCCAGCAGCGTAGTTGACTCAGCGCAGTACTCTGGAAACACCATATATTTT
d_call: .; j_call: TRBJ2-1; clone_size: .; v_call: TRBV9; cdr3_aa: CASSLVGGSLYNEQFF; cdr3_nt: TGTGCCAGCAGTCTAGTGGGGGGATCCCTCTACAATGAGCAGTTCTTC
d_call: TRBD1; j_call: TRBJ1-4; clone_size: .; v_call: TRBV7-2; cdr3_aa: CASSLLPQGAMGEKLFF; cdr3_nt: TGTGCCAGCAGCCTCTTACCACAGGGGGCAATGGGGGAAAAACTGTTTTTT
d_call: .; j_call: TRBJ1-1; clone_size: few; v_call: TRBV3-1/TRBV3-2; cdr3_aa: CASSQGVRGNTEAFF; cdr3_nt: TGTGCCAGCAGCCAAGGTGTAAGGGGGAACACTGAAGCTTTCTTT
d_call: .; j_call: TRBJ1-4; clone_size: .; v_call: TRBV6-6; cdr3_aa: CASSMQGLEKLFF; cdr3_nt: TGTGCCAGCAGTATGCAGGGCTTGGAAAAACTGTTTTTT
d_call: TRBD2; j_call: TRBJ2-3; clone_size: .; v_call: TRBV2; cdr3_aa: CASSLTSSEYF; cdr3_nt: TGTGCCAGCAGCTTGACTAGCTCCGAGTATTTT
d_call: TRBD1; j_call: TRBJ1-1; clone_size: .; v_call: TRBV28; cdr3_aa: CASSSGQGLEAFF; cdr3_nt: TGTGCCAGCAGTTCGGGACAGGGGCTTGAAGCTTTCTTT
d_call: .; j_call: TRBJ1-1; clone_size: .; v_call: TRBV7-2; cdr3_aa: CASSLFSSILNTEAFF; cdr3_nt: TGTGCCAGCAGCTTATTCTCTAGCATATTGAACACTGAAGCTTTCTTT
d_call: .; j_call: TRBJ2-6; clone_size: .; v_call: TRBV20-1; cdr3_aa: CSASGQSRSGANVLTF; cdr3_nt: TGCAGTGCTAGTGGACAGTCCCGCTCTGGGGCCAACGTCCTGACTTTC
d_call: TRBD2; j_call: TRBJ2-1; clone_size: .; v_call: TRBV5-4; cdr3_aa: CASRPGTGFLAGGANEQFF; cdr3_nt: TGTGCCAGCAGACCCGGGACAGGGTTTCTAGCGGGGGGGGCCAATGAGCAGTTCTTC
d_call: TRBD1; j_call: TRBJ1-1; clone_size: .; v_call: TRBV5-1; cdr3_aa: CASSLGDRNTEAFF; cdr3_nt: TGCGCCAGCAGCTTGGGGGACAGGAACACTGAAGCTTTCTTT
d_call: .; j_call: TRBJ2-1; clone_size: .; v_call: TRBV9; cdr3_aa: CASSVAGGRSYNEQFF; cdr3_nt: TGTGCCAGCAGCGTAGCCGGGGGGCGCTCCTACAATGAGCAGTTCTTC
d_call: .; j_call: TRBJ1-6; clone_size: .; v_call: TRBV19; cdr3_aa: CASSIWGGSLGSPLHF; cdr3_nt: TGTGCCAGTAGTATTTGGGGAGGGAGCCTTGGCTCACCCCTCCACTTT
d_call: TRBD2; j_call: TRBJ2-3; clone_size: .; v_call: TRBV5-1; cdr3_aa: CASSLLAGGGTDTQYF; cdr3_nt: TGCGCCAGCAGCCTATTAGCGGGAGGAGGGACAGATACGCAGTATTTT
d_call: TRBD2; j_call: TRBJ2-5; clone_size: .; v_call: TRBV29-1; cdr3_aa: CSVLAGAKVETQYF; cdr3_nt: TGCAGCGTCCTAGCGGGAGCGAAGGTGGAGACCCAGTACTTC
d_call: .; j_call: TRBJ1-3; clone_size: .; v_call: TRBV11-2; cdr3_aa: CASSPTGGNTIYF; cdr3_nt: TGTGCCAGCAGCCCTACAGGAGGAAACACCATATATTTT
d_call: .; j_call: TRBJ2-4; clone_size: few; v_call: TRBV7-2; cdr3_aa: CASSPNRVGSIQYF; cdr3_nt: TGTGCCAGCAGCCCCAACAGGGTTGGGAGCATTCAGTACTTC
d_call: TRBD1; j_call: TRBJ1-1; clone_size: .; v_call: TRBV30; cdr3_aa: CAWSDGTGGGFAAFF; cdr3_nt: TGTGCCTGGAGTGACGGGACAGGGGGCGGGTTTGCAGCTTTCTTT
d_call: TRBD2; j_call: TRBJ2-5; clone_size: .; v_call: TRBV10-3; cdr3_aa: CAISSGTSGQETQYF; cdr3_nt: TGTGCCATCAGTTCCGGGACTAGCGGCCAAGAGACCCAGTACTTC
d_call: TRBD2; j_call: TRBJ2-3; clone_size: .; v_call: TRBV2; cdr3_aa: CASHSGWAGEGDTQYF; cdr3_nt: TGTGCCAGTCATTCAGGTTGGGCGGGAGAGGGGGATACGCAGTATTTT
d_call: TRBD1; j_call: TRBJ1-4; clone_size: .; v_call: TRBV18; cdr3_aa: CASSPGQGLSKLFF; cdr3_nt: TGTGCCAGCTCACCCGGACAGGGTTTGTCAAAACTGTTTTTT
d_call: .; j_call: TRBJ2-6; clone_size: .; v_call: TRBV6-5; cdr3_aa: CASEPSSGANVLTF; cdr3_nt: TGTGCCAGCGAGCCCTCCTCTGGGGCCAACGTCCTGACTTTC
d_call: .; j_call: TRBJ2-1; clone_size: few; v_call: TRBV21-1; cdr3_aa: CASRSSTHYNEQFF; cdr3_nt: TGTGCCAGCAGGTCCTCTACCCACTACAATGAGCAGTTCTTC
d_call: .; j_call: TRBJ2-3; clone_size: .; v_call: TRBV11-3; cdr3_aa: CASSLDGGATDTQYF; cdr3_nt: TGTGCCAGCAGCTTAGACGGGGGAGCCACAGATACGCAGTATTTT
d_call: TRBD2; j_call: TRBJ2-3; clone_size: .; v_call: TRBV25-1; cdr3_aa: CASSELGSGRASDTQYF; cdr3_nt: TGTGCCAGCAGTGAATTAGGAAGCGGGAGGGCATCAGATACGCAGTATTTT
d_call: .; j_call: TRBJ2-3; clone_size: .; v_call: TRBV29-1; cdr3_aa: CSVAMGLSTDTQYF; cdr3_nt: TGCAGCGTTGCGATGGGGCTTAGCACAGATACGCAGTATTTT
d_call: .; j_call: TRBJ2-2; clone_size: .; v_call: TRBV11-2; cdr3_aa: CASSFYRGGELFF; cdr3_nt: TGTGCCAGCAGCTTTTATCGGGGCGGGGAGCTGTTTTTT
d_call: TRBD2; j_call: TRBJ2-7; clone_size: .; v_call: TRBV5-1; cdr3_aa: CASSVTSGSYEQYF; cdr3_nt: TGCGCCAGCAGCGTTACTAGCGGAAGCTACGAGCAGTACTTC
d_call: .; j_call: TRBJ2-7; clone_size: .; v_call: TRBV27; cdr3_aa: CASSLSVGSYEQYF; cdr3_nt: TGTGCCAGCAGTTTATCTGTCGGTAGCTACGAGCAGTACTTC
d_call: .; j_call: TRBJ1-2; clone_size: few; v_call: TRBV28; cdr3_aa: CASSSQTGYGYTF; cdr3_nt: TGTGCCAGCAGTTCTCAGACAGGATATGGCTACACCTTC
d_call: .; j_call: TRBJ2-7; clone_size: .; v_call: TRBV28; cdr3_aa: CASGRDFPYEQYF; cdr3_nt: TGTGCCAGCGGCCGGGACTTCCCCTACGAGCAGTACTTC
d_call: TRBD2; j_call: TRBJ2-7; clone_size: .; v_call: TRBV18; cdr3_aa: CASSPAPFSGTPLEQYF; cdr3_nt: TGTGCCAGCTCACCAGCCCCGTTTAGCGGGACTCCCCTCGAGCAGTACTTC
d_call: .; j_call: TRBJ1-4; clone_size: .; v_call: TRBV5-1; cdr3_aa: CASSYGTGREKLFF; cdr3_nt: TGCGCCAGCAGCTACGGAACAGGCCGGGAAAAACTGTTTTTT
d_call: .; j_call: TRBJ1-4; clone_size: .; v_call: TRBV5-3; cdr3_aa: CARSLSRGNEKLFF; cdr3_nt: TGTGCCAGAAGCTTGAGCAGGGGAAATGAAAAACTGTTTTTT
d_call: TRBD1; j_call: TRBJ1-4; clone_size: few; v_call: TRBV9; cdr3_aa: CASSAAGQGGEKLFF; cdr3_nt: TGTGCCAGCAGCGCGGCTGGACAGGGAGGTGAAAAACTGTTTTTT
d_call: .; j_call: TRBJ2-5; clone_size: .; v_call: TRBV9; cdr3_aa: CASSVVQETQYF; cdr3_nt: TGTGCCAGCAGCGTAGTACAAGAGACCCAGTACTTC
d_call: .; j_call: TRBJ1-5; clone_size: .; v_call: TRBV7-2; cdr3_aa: CASSWAFDGSNQPQHF; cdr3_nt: TGTGCCAGCAGCTGGGCCTTCGACGGTAGCAATCAGCCCCAGCATTTT
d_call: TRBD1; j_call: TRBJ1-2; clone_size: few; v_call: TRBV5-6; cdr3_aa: CASSPEDREFYGYTF; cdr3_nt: TGTGCCAGCAGCCCGGAGGACAGGGAATTCTATGGCTACACCTTC
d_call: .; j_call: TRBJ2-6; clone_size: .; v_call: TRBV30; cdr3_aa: CAWSEGRSGANVLTF; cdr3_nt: TGTGCCTGGAGTGAAGGCAGGTCTGGGGCCAACGTCCTGACTTTC